Shown below are 5 T cell receptor beta chains from a single sample sequenced in a study of identical twins. Each CDR3 protein is one row after TCRdb ran MiXCR on the 5' RACE reads. The sample includes hundreds of thousands of distinct CDR3 sequences, around 6% of them seen just once. Sequenced sample: naive T cells sorted from blood. The receptors derive from a man aged 18 to 35 in good health.

The CDR3 sequence: CASSTLVVAGVRDTQYF. CDR3 DNA: TGTGCCAGCAGCACCCTCGTGGTAGCGGGAGTCCGGGATACGCAGTATTTT. J is TRBJ2-3 and V is TRBV12-3 or TRBV12-4, with 9 bases that match TRBD2. The CDR3 sequence is 17 residues long. Trimming removed 6 bases from V and 6 bases from J; junction bases left unmatched: 16.

This clonotype was detected ten times or more. The genes are TRBV7-8 and TRBJ1-1; 7 bases are shared with TRBD1. Trimming at V came to 0 bases and at J to 1 base, leaving 5 bases not matched to a gene. The CDR3 consists of 16 residues. Germline values: CDR1 SGHVS, CDR2 FQNEAQ. CDR3: CASSLAPGQENTEAFF. The CDR3 region has the DNA TGTGCCAGCAGCTTAGCGCCTGGACAGGAGAACACTGAAGCTTTCTTT.

V and J are TRBV24-1 and TRBJ2-1; maybe TRBD2 (6 bases). The CDR3 sequence is 13 residues long. CDR1 and CDR2 from the germline V gene are KGHDR and SFDVKD. Trimming took 4 bases from V and 9 from J, leaving 12 bases between them. CDR3 in amino acids: CATSDPPGGEQFF. DNA of the CDR3: TGTGCCACCAGTGACCCGCCCGGGGGTGAGCAGTTCTTC.

The sample holds many counts of this clonotype. This chain links TRBV29-1 with TRBJ2-2; 12 bases map to TRBD2. The germline V gene has CDR1 SQVTM and CDR2 ANQGSEA. Trimming took 6 bases from V and 8 from J; bases not matched to a gene: 10. The CDR3 has 15 residues. The CDR3 DNA follows: TGCAGCGTCGGGCTCCGACTAGCGGGAGCGGGGGAGCTGTTTTTT. Its protein is CSVGLRLAGAGELFF.

This clonotype was recorded many times. The chain carries TRBV6-1 and TRBJ1-5, with 10 bases identical to TRBD1. The CDR3 covers 17 residues. J lost 2 bases, V lost 6 bases, and 10 bases had no gene match. Germline V gene lookup returns CDR1 MNHNS and CDR2 SASEGT. The CDR3 DNA is TGTGCCAGCAGCCGGGACAGGGGTGGACGCGGCAATCAGCCCCAGCATTTT. Translating it yields CASSRDRGGRGNQPQHF.